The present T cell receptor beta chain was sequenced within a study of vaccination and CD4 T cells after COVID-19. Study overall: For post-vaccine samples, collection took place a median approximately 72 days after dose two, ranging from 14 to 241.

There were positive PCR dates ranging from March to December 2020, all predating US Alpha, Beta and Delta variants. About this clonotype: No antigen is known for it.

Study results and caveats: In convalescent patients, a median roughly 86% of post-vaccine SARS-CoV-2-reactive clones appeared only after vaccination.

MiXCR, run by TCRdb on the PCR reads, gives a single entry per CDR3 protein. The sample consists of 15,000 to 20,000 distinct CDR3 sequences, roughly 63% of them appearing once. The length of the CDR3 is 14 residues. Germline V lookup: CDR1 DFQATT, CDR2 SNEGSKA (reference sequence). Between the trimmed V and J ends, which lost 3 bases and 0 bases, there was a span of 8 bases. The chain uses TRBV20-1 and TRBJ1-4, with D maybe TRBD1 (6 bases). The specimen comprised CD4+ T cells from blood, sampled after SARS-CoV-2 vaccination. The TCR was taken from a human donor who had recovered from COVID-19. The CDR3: CSASDRTTNEKLFF. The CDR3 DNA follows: TGCAGTGCTAGCGACAGGACAACTAATGAAAAACTGTTTTTT.